Below are 21 T cell receptor beta chains sequenced from a single sample in a study of CD4 T cells in relation to SARS-CoV-2 and coronaviruses. CD4+ T cells from unexposed donors were obtained before the COVID-19 pandemic (2011-2018). Isolation of CD4+ T cells took place after less than 11 days in culture. These receptors' antigens are unknown. Using immunoSEQ multiplex PCR, the repertoire was profiled, and TCRdb retains in-frame clones only, with some absent. This sample has 9,000 to 15,000 clones, with 70% to 80% found just once. Sample: CD4+ T cells from PBMCs, cultured in vitro. The origin of the receptors is a human donor in good health.

The V gene is TRBV10-1, the J gene TRBJ2-7; D is perhaps TRBD2 (5 bases). The CDR3 sequence is 14 residues long. V lost 0 bases to trimming and J lost 3 bases, with 9 bases between them. CDR1 WNHNN and CDR2 SYGVQD come from the germline V gene (reference sequence). CDR3 DNA: TGCGCCAGCAGTGAGTCGGGAGCCTACTACGAGCAGTACTTC. It yields the protein CASSESGAYYEQYF.

The CDR3 nucleotides are TGTGCCAGCAGCTTATCGGGTGAGACCCAGTACTTC. Translated: CASSLSGETQYF. The chain employs TRBV7-9 and TRBJ2-5; D uncertain. The V end was cut by 2 bases, the J end by 5 bases, with 6 bases between. In germline, CDR1 is SEHNR, CDR2 FQNEAQ (reference sequence). The CDR3 has 12 amino acids.

The chain has TRBV28 and TRBJ2-2; 9 bases are a match to TRBD2. V lost 4 bases, J lost 7 bases, and 10 bases stayed unmatched. The germline CDR1 and CDR2 sequences are MDHEN and SYDVKM. The CDR3 covers 16 residues. The CDR3 reads CASSSPLAGQFGELFF. DNA of the CDR3: TGTGCCAGCAGTTCCCCCCTAGCGGGACAATTCGGGGAGCTGTTTTTT.

The chain recombines TRBV19 with TRBJ2-3; TRBD2 matches at 9 bases. Germline CDR1 and CDR2: LNHDA and SQIVND (reference sequence). V was clipped by 10 bases and J by 2 bases; unmatched bases: 7. This CDR3 region has 14 residues. The CDR3 here is CATSRGGITDTQYF. The CDR3 DNA reads TGTGCCACCTCGCGGGGGGGCATCACAGATACGCAGTATTTT. Supplemented by reference TRBV19 and TRBJ2-3, the full variable domain reads DGGITQSPKYLFRKEGQNVTLSCEQNLNHDAMYWYRQDPGQGLRLIYYSQIVNDFQKGDIAEGYSVSREKKESFPLTVTSAQKNPTAFYLCATSRGGITDTQYFGPGTRLTVL.

The chain recombines TRBV7-9 with TRBJ2-2; no reliable D call. CDR3 length equals 13 residues. Trimming removed 5 bases at V and 5 bases at J, with 9 bases between. Germline values: CDR1 SEHNR, CDR2 FQNEAQ (reference sequence). This CDR3 is CASSPRRTGELFF. As DNA, the CDR3 is TGTGCCAGCAGCCCTAGGCGAACCGGGGAGCTGTTTTTT.

J is TRBJ2-5 and V is TRBV6-1, with D uncertain. Germline CDR1 reads MNHNS; CDR2 reads SASEGT. Deletions cut 8 bases from V and 5 bases from J, with 9 bases between. This CDR3 comprises 11 residues. CDR3 region: CASSREETQYF. CDR3 coding DNA: TGTGCCAGCTCGCGTGAGGAGACCCAGTACTTC.

The V and J genes are TRBV4-1 and TRBJ2-3; 9 bases map to TRBD2. The CDR3 is 17 amino acids. V lost 0 bases to trimming and J lost 7 bases; unmatched junction nucleotides: 11. From germline, CDR1 is MGHRA and CDR2 YSYEKL. DNA for the CDR3: TGCGCCAGCAGCCAAGAGAAAGTAGCGGGAGAGGTAAATACGCAGTATTTT. As protein: CASSQEKVAGEVNTQYF.

The chain recombines TRBV11-2 with TRBJ2-3, with D possibly matching TRBD2 (5 bases). V was pared by 3 bases and J by 2 bases, with 15 bases between. The CDR3 covers 16 residues. Per the germline V gene, CDR1 is SGHAT and CDR2 is FQNNGV. In DNA form, the CDR3 reads TGTGCCAGCAGCTTCAGGACTGCAGGTAACACAGATACGCAGTATTTT. Translated: CASSFRTAGNTDTQYF.

The gene calls are TRBV4-1 and TRBJ2-1; 8 bases agree with TRBD1. Germline-derived CDR1 and CDR2 are MGHRA and YSYEKL. This CDR3 region has 14 residues. The V gene end was trimmed by 1 base and the J gene end by 5 bases; junction bases not matched to a gene: 1. The CDR3, as DNA: TGCGCCAGCAGCCAAGCACAGGGGGACAATGAGCAGTTCTTC. Amino acids: CASSQAQGDNEQFF.

The rearrangement joins TRBV5-1 to TRBJ1-2; TRBD1 is a possible D gene (5 bases). This CDR3 contains 14 residues. Germline CDR1 reads SGHRS; CDR2 reads YFSETQ. V shed 0 bases and J shed 9 bases, with 15 bases lying between them. CDR3 loop: CASSLGSGSFSYTF. The DNA of the CDR3 is TGCGCCAGCAGCTTGGGTTCAGGGAGTTTCAGCTACACCTTC. Full variable domain (rest looked up from reference TRBV5-1 and TRBJ1-2): KAGVTQTPRYLIKTRGQQVTLSCSPISGHRSVSWYQQTPGQGLQFLFEYFSETQRNKGNFPGRFSGRQFSNSRSEMNVSTLELGDSALYLCASSLGSGSFSYTFGSGTRLTVV.

The J gene is TRBJ2-7, the V gene TRBV20-1, with TRBD2 matching over 11 bases. V lost 3 bases and J lost 6; bases outside the gene matches: 10. The CDR3 runs 15 residues. The germline V gene has CDR1 DFQATT and CDR2 SNEGSKA (reference sequence). The CDR3 DNA reads TGCAGTGCTAGTACGGGCCCGGGACTAGCGGCCGAGCAGTACTTC. Translation gives CSASTGPGLAAEQYF.

This rearrangement joins TRBV7-9 to TRBJ1-3; 7 bases align to TRBD1. V trimming: 5 bases; J trimming: 3 bases; junction bases outside the gene matches: 10. The CDR3 is made up of 16 amino acids. Germline V CDR1 and CDR2: SEHNR, FQNEAQ (reference sequence). The CDR3 DNA follows: TGTGCCAGCAGCCCACCCCCAGGGGGGCTTGGAAACACCATATATTTT. It encodes CASSPPPGGLGNTIYF.

The chain employs TRBV6-6 and TRBJ1-5; 7 bases map to TRBD1. J was trimmed by 2 bases and V by 4 bases; bases with no gene match: 8. The CDR3 contains 16 residues. Per the germline V gene, CDR1 is MNHNY and CDR2 is SVGAGI (reference sequence). CDR3 DNA: TGTGCCAGCAGTTCCCCAGGGGGTTTGGGCAATCAGCCCCAGCATTTT. Its translation: CASSSPGGLGNQPQHF.

The chain employs TRBV4-3 and TRBJ2-5; D gene unclear. Germline CDR1 reads LGHNA; CDR2 reads YSLEER. Trimming left V 1 base short and J 1 base short, with 7 bases between. The CDR3 has 14 amino acids. For the CDR3, the DNA is TGCGCCAGCAGCCAAGTGGTTCGCCAAGAGACCCAGTACTTC. Translated, it gives CASSQVVRQETQYF.

This sequence joins TRBV6-5 and TRBJ2-5; either TRBD1 or TRBD2 may fit D (6 bases each). The CDR3 consists of 13 residues. The germline CDR1 and CDR2 sequences are MNHEY and SVGAGI. V lost 3 bases to trimming and J lost 9 bases, with 14 bases between them. The DNA of the CDR3 is TGTGCCAGCAGTTATGTTTGGAGGGGGGCCCAGTACTTC. The encoded protein is CASSYVWRGAQYF.

The chain links TRBV11-2 to TRBJ1-1; D is perhaps TRBD1 (5 bases). Trimming removed 5 bases at V and 1 base at J, with 17 bases between. The CDR3 loop spans 16 amino acids. Germline V gives CDR1 SGHAT, CDR2 FQNNGV. The CDR3 loop is CASSLGEWHQNTEAFF. In DNA form, the CDR3 reads TGTGCCAGCAGCCTGGGGGAGTGGCACCAGAACACTGAAGCTTTCTTT.

The V call is TRBV6-2 or TRBV6-3, the J call TRBJ1-6; 11 nucleotides line up with TRBD1. Germline-derived CDR1 and CDR2 are MNHEY and SVGEGT. The J segment lost 9 bases and the V segment lost 2 bases, leaving 15 bases of the junction unmatched. CDR3 length equals 19 residues. Written as DNA, the CDR3 is TGTGCCAGCAGTTACATATCGGGACAGGGGGTGGTGTTCGGTTCACCCCTCCACTTT. This encodes CASSYISGQGVVFGSPLHF.

The chain has TRBV6-5 and TRBJ1-1; D is unclear. This CDR3 comprises 14 residues. The germline gives CDR1 MNHEY, CDR2 SVGAGI. V lost 0 bases, J lost 6 bases, and 11 bases lay in between. The CDR3 here is CASSYSTRQSEAFF. The DNA of the CDR3 is TGTGCCAGCAGTTACTCGACTCGTCAGTCTGAAGCTTTCTTT.

The V gene is TRBV5-5, the J gene TRBJ2-2; 9 bases are a match to TRBD2. This CDR3 comprises 16 residues. CDR1 and CDR2 from the germline V gene are SGHKS and YYEKEE (reference sequence). The J segment lost 9 bases and the V segment lost 2 bases, leaving 11 bases of the junction unmatched. CDR3 nucleotide sequence: TGTGCCAGCAGCTTAATGGGCGGGGGGGACTTCAGGGAGCTGTTTTTT. It specifies CASSLMGGGDFRELFF.

The chain joins TRBV7-9 to TRBJ2-5; D perhaps matches TRBD1 (6 bases). The V end lost 4 bases, the J end lost 0 bases, and 15 bases lay between the germline ends. The CDR3 contains 16 residues. Germline V gene sequence: CDR1 SEHNR, CDR2 FQNEAQ (reference sequence). Here the CDR3 DNA reads TGTGCCAGCAGCTCAGCAGGGGTGGGGTACCAAGAGACCCAGTACTTC. Protein: CASSSAGVGYQETQYF.

The V call is TRBV4-3, the J call TRBJ2-1, with D possibly matching TRBD1 (6 bases). Germline V gene lookup returns CDR1 LGHNA and CDR2 YSLEER. Between the trimmed V and J ends, which lost 1 base and 7 bases, there was a span of 14 bases. The CDR3 is made up of 15 amino acids. CDR3 bases: TGCGCCAGCAGCCAAGGGTTGGTCAGGGGTAATGAGCAGTTCTTC. The encoded protein is CASSQGLVRGNEQFF.